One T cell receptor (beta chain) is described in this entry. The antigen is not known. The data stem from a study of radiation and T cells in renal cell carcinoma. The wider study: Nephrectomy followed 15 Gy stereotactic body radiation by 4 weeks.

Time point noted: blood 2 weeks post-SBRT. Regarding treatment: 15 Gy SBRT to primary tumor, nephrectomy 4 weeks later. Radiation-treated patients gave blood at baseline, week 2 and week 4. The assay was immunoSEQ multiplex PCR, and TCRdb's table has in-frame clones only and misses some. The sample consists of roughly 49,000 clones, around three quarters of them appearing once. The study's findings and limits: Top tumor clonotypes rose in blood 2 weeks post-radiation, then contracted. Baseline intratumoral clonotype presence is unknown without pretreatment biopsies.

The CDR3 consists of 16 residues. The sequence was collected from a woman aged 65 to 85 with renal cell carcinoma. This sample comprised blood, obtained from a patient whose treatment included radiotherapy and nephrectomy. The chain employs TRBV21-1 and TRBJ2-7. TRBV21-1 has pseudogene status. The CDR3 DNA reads TGTGCCAGCAGCAAAGTCCCGTGCAGCAGCTACTACGAGCAGTACTTC. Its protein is CASSKVPCSSYYEQYF.